Shown below are 27 T cell receptor beta chains from a single sample sequenced in a study of blood T cell repertoires in COVID-19. Profiling relied on immunoSEQ multiplex PCR, and the TCRdb table lists in-frame clones only, not all of them. In the table there are 150,000 to 200,000 clones, roughly 84% of which are singletons. Sequencing was carried out using peripheral blood. These receptor sequences come from a human donor with acute or convalescent COVID-19. The donor label of this sample is uncertain.

Only one count was recorded for this clone. The CDR3, as DNA: TGTGCCAGCAGCTCGGGTGGTTGGGCAGATACGCAGTATTTT. Amino acid sequence: CASSSGGWADTQYF. The J gene is TRBJ2-3, the V gene TRBV11-3, with D unresolved. The CDR3 runs to 14 residues. V was trimmed by 4 bases and J by 4 bases, leaving 12 bases between them. Germline loops: CDR1 SGHNT, CDR2 YENEEA.

The table lists this clone with a few counts. The rearrangement joins TRBV5-4 to TRBJ2-1; the match to TRBD2 covers 9 bases. The CDR3 sequence is 16 residues long. Germline V lookup: CDR1 SGHNT, CDR2 YYREEE (reference sequence). V dropped 5 bases and J dropped 7; count of bases not matched to a gene: 13. The CDR3 sequence: CASRPTKREAVNEQFF. CDR3 coding DNA: TGTGCCAGCAGGCCGACTAAGCGGGAGGCCGTAAATGAGCAGTTCTTC.

The J gene is TRBJ2-2, the V gene TRBV29-1; D is unclear. V lost 4 bases, J lost 5 bases, and 8 bases lay in between. Germline V CDR1 and CDR2: SQVTM, ANQGSEA. The CDR3 runs 12 residues. CDR3 region: CSVAPSTGELFF. The CDR3 DNA reads as TGCAGCGTTGCTCCCAGTACCGGGGAGCTGTTTTTT.

Only one count was recorded for this clone. The gene calls are TRBV3-1 (or the pseudogene TRBV3-2) and TRBJ2-3; maybe TRBD2 (6 bases). The germline V and J ends were trimmed by 0 bases and 12 bases, with 22 bases remaining between them. The CDR3 loop spans 16 amino acids. Germline loops: CDR1 LGHDT, CDR2 YNNKEL (reference sequence). The CDR3 nucleotides are TGTGCCAGCAGCCAAGATCTACCCGGGAGCCCTAATTCTCAGTATTTT. Encoded protein: CASSQDLPGSPNSQYF.

The chain joins TRBV7-2 to TRBJ2-2; 8 nucleotides align to TRBD1. V gave up 2 bases and J gave up 8 bases; unmatched junction bases: 7. The CDR3 has 15 amino acids. Per the germline V gene, CDR1 is SGHTA and CDR2 is FQGNSA. The CDR3 spells CASSLRQGMEGELFF. The CDR3 nucleotides read TGTGCCAGCAGCTTAAGACAGGGGATGGAAGGGGAGCTGTTTTTT.

The chain has TRBV3-1 (or the pseudogene TRBV3-2) and TRBJ1-2; TRBD1 matches 7 bases. Germline V gene lookup returns CDR1 LGHDT and CDR2 YNNKEL (reference sequence). The CDR3 runs to 16 residues. V gave up 0 bases and J gave up 8 bases; unmatched junction bases: 12. DNA of the CDR3: TGTGCCAGCAGCCAAGATTGGAGCGGAGGGGGCGCGGGCTACACCTTC. Its translation: CASSQDWSGGGAGYTF.

The V and J genes are TRBV18 and TRBJ1-5, with TRBD1 identical over 7 bases. Trimming at V came to 4 bases and at J to 3 bases, leaving 12 bases not matched to a gene. The CDR3 is 17 residues long. The V gene's germline CDR1 is KGHSH and CDR2 LQKENI. CDR3 residues: CASSQGVNRGDNQPQHF. The CDR3 nucleotides are TGTGCCAGCTCACAGGGGGTAAACAGGGGAGACAATCAGCCCCAGCATTTT. Together with reference TRBV18 and TRBJ1-5, the CDR3 gives the full variable domain: NAGVMQNPRHLVRRRGQEARLRCSPMKGHSHVYWYRQLPEEGLKFMVYLQKENIIDESGMPKERFSAEFPKEGPSILRIQQVVRGDSAAYFCASSQGVNRGDNQPQHFGDGTRLSIL.

The chain combines TRBV6-1 with TRBJ1-6; D is uncertain. Germline assignment: CDR1 MNHNS and CDR2 SASEGT. Trimming took off 2 bases at V and 13 bases at J, with 6 bases between the two ends. This CDR3 is 11 amino acids long. CDR3 sequence reads: CASSELSPLHF. Here the CDR3 DNA reads TGTGCCAGCAGTGAACTTTCCCCCCTCCACTTT.

The chain employs TRBV6-5 and TRBJ1-1; 8 positions agree with TRBD1. V was clipped by 5 bases and J by 5 bases; unmatched bases: 10. The CDR3 loop spans 15 amino acids. Germline V gives CDR1 MNHEY, CDR2 SVGAGI. The chain's CDR3 is CASSLGDRRGTEAFF. CDR3 in DNA: TGTGCCAGCAGTCTTGGGGACAGGCGAGGAACTGAAGCTTTCTTT.

To note about this clone: An end of the junction does not agree with germline; a read error may underlie this. The chain joins TRBV5-1 to TRBJ2-5, with TRBD2 identical over 11 bases. The germline CDR1 and CDR2 sequences are SGHRS and YFSETQ. The CDR3 length is 15 residues. The DNA for the CDR3 is TGCGCCAGCAGTTTGGATGGGACTAGCGGAGAGACCCAGTACTTC. Protein: CASSLDGTSGETQYF.

The V and J genes are TRBV7-6 and TRBJ2-7, with TRBD1 as a possible D gene (5 bases). The CDR3 has 16 amino acids. The germline gives CDR1 SGHVS, CDR2 FNYEAQ. The V end lost 1 base, the J end lost 4 bases, and 17 bases lay between the germline ends. The CDR3 DNA reads TGTGCCAGCAGCTTAGAGGGGTCCTCCAGGGTATACGAGCAGTACTTC. It yields the protein CASSLEGSSRVYEQYF.

In this sample, this clone turned up a few times. The chain couples TRBV5-1 to TRBJ1-6; 9 nucleotides align to TRBD1. V shed 4 bases, J shed 9 bases, and the junction held 8 bases outside the gene matches. Per germline, CDR1 SGHRS and CDR2 YFSETQ. CDR3 length: 15 residues. CDR3 region: CASSPGDRVGSPLHF. CDR3 in DNA: TGCGCCAGCAGCCCCGGGGACAGGGTCGGTTCACCCCTCCACTTT.

The chain combines TRBV7-7 with TRBJ2-1, with 13 bases aligning to TRBD2. Germline loops: CDR1 SSHAT, CDR2 FNYEAQ (reference sequence). This CDR3 has 15 residues. The ends lost 5 bases at V and 7 bases at J; junction bases unmatched: 5. Written as DNA, the CDR3 is TGTGCCAGCAGCCTGACTAGCGGGAGGACGAATGAGCAGTTCTTC. Protein sequence: CASSLTSGRTNEQFF.

The chain is built from TRBV2 and TRBJ1-2; D ambiguous. CDR3 size: 14 residues. The V gene's germline CDR1 is SNHLY and CDR2 FYNNEI. Trimming pared 5 bases from V and 4 bases from J, leaving 14 bases between. CDR3 DNA: TGTGCCAGCAGTCTCGCGAGGGATTCCTATGGCTACACCTTC. It specifies CASSLARDSYGYTF.

V usage is TRBV11-2 and J usage is TRBJ2-1; 8 nucleotides agree with TRBD2. The V segment lost 3 bases and the J segment 0 bases; nucleotides outside the gene matches: 4. Germline V gene data show CDR1 as SGHAT and CDR2 as FQNNGV. This CDR3 region has 16 residues. The CDR3 loop is CASSFERESSYNEQFF. CDR3 DNA: TGTGCCAGCAGCTTCGAGCGGGAGAGCTCCTACAATGAGCAGTTCTTC.

The rearrangement joins TRBV20-1 to TRBJ1-1, with D unresolved. The germline V gene has CDR1 DFQATT and CDR2 SNEGSKA (reference sequence). Trimming left V 3 bases short and J 3 bases short, with 11 bases between. This CDR3 spans 13 amino acids. DNA for the CDR3: TGCAGTGCTAGTAAGGTTGCGGACACTGAAGCTTTCTTT. It translates to CSASKVADTEAFF.

This clone was detected a few times. The chain is built from TRBV2 and TRBJ2-7; weak D call: TRBD2 (5 bases). Trimming stripped 7 bases from V and 2 bases from J, with 9 bases between. Germline V gene data show CDR1 as SNHLY and CDR2 as FYNNEI. This CDR3 has 12 residues. In DNA, the CDR3 is TGTGCCAGCAACGGGGAGCCCTACGAGCAGTACTTC. The encoded protein is CASNGEPYEQYF.

The chain uses TRBV5-1 and TRBJ2-5; D is unclear. CDR1 and CDR2 (germline): SGHRS, YFSETQ. Trimming took 1 base from V and 1 from J, leaving 5 bases between them. This CDR3 has 13 amino acids. The CDR3: CASSLNTQETQYF. The CDR3 bases are TGCGCCAGCAGCTTGAACACCCAAGAGACCCAGTACTTC.

The gene calls are TRBV3-1 (or the pseudogene TRBV3-2) and TRBJ2-1, with 13 bases lining up with TRBD2. Germline-derived CDR1 and CDR2 are LGHDT and YNNKEL (reference sequence). The trim removed 2 bases at V and 3 bases at J, leaving 10 bases unmatched. The CDR3 covers 19 residues. CDR3 loop: CASSQHGLAGVVGYNEQFF. CDR3 in DNA: TGTGCCAGCAGCCAACACGGACTAGCGGGAGTGGTGGGCTACAATGAGCAGTTCTTC.

The chain couples TRBV7-2 to TRBJ2-5; no reliable D call. V shed 5 bases and J shed 7 bases, with 14 bases lying between them. The CDR3 is 13 residues long. The V gene's germline CDR1 is SGHTA and CDR2 FQGNSA. CDR3 sequence reads: CASSPRPRGTQYF. In DNA form, the CDR3 reads TGTGCCAGCAGCCCCAGACCAAGAGGGACCCAGTACTTC.

The genes are TRBV4-2 and TRBJ2-1; 9 bases agree with TRBD2. After removal of 4 bases from V and 4 bases from J, the junction contained 8 bases not matched to a gene. The CDR3 loop spans 16 amino acids. Germline CDR1 LGHNA, CDR2 YNFKEQ. This CDR3 is CASSRLTSGPYNEQFF. In DNA form, the CDR3 reads TGTGCCAGCAGCCGCCTGACTAGCGGACCTTACAATGAGCAGTTCTTC.

V gene TRBV30 combines with J gene TRBJ1-1, with TRBD1 matching 9 bases. This CDR3 comprises 16 residues. The trim removed 0 bases at V and 5 bases at J, leaving 10 bases unmatched. CDR1 is GTSNPN, CDR2 SVGIG, per germline (reference sequence). CDR3 sequence reads: CAWSVRQGVVKTEAFF. Here the CDR3 DNA reads TGTGCCTGGAGTGTACGACAGGGGGTTGTAAAGACTGAAGCTTTCTTT.

V usage is TRBV19 and J usage is TRBJ2-3, with 12 bases lining up with TRBD2. J gave up 3 bases and V 5 bases, and 6 bases lay outside the gene matches. CDR1 LNHDA and CDR2 SQIVND come from the germline V gene (reference sequence). The CDR3 runs 16 residues. The CDR3 protein is CASSPRLAGETDTQYF. Written as DNA, the CDR3 is TGTGCCAGTAGTCCTCGACTAGCGGGAGAGACAGATACGCAGTATTTT.

The J gene is TRBJ2-1, the V gene TRBV7-2; 8 bases are shared with TRBD2. V gave up 5 bases and J gave up 4 bases; unmatched junction bases: 10. The CDR3 runs 16 residues. Germline-derived CDR1 and CDR2 are SGHTA and FQGNSA. In DNA form, the CDR3 reads TGTGCCAGCAGCCTCAGGGCGGGAGGCGGATACAATGAGCAGTTCTTC. This translates into CASSLRAGGGYNEQFF.

The genes are TRBV2 and TRBJ2-2; 10 bases are shared with TRBD1. The germline V gene has CDR1 SNHLY and CDR2 FYNNEI. The CDR3 has 15 amino acids. With 5 bases clipped from V and 4 bases from J, the junction kept 4 bases outside the gene matches. The CDR3 DNA is TGTGCCAGCAGTCCGGACAGGGGGACCACCGGGGAGCTGTTTTTT. Its protein product is CASSPDRGTTGELFF.

The CDR3 sequence is CAQINYGYTF. The CDR3 nucleotides are TGCGCACAGATTAACTATGGCTACACCTTC. The chain combines TRBV23-1 with TRBJ1-2, with unresolved D. TRBV23-1 qualifies as an ORF whose function is uncertain. CDR3 length: 10 residues.

The chain is built from TRBV9 and TRBJ2-7; a weak D match, TRBD1 (6 bases). The CDR3 covers 15 residues. The germline V and J ends were trimmed by 0 bases and 3 bases, with 13 bases remaining between them. CDR1 and CDR2 from the germline V gene are SGDLS and YYNGEE. The CDR3 loop reads CASSVAGQQGYEQYF. CDR3 sequence (DNA): TGTGCCAGCAGCGTAGCGGGACAACAAGGCTACGAGCAGTACTTC. Based on the CDR3 plus reference TRBV9 and TRBJ2-7, the full variable domain is DSGVTQTPKHLITATGQRVTLRCSPRSGDLSVYWYQQSLDQGLQFLIQYYNGEERAKGNILERFSAQQFPDLHSELNLSSLELGDSALYFCASSVAGQQGYEQYFGPGTRLTVT.